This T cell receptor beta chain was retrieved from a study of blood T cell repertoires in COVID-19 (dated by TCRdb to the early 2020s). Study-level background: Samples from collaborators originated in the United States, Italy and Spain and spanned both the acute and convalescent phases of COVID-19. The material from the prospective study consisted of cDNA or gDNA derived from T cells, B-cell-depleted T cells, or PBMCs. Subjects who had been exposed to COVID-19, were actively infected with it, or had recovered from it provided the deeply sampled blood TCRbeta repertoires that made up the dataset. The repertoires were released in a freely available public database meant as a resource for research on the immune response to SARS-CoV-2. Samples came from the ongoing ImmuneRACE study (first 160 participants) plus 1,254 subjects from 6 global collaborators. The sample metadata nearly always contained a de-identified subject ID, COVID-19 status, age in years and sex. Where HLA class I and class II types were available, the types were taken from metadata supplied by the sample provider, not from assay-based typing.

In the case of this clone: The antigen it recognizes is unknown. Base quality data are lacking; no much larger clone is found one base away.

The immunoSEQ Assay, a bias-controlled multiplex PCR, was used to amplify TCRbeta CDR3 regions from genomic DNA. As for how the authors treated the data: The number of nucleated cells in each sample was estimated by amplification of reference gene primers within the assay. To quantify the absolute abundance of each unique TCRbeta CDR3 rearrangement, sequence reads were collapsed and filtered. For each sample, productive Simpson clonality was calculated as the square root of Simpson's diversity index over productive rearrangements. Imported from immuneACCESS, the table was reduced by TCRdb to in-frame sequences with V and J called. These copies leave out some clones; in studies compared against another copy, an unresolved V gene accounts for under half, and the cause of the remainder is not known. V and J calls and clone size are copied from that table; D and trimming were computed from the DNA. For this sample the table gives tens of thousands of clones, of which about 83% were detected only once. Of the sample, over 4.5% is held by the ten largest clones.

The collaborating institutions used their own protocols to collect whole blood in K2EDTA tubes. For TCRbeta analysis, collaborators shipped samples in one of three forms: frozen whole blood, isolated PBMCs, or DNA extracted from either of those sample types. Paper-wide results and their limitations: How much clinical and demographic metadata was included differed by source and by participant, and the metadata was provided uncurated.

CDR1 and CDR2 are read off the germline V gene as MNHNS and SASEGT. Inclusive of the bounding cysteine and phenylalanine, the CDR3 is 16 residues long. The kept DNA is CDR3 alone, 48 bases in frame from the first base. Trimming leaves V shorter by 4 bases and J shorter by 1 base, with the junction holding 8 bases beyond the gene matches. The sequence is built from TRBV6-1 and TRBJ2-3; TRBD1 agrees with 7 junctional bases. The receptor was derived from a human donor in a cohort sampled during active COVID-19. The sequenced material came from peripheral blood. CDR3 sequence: CASSVSGQTGTDTQYF. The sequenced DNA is TGTGCCAGCAGTGTTTCGGGACAGACCGGCACAGATACGCAGTATTTT.